Listed here is a single T cell receptor beta chain. The CDR3 consists of 13 residues. Deletions cut 1 base from V and 6 bases from J, with 6 bases between. The sample is drawn from a study of blood T cell repertoires in COVID-19. Study-wide background: Collection of acute and convalescent COVID-19 samples took place in the United States, Italy and Spain. PBMCs, B-cell-depleted T cells, or T cells provided the cDNA or gDNA that made up the material.

Libraries were prepared by immunoSEQ multiplex PCR; TCRdb keeps only in-frame clonotypes and omits some of them. This sample yields 150,000 to 200,000 clones, of which approximately 84% are seen a single time; 6.5% to 8.5% belongs to the top ten. This clonotype was sampled from a human donor with acute or convalescent COVID-19. The donor label of this sample is uncertain. The sample comprised peripheral blood. The gene calls are TRBV12-3 or TRBV12-4 and TRBJ2-2, with a tentative D call TRBD2 (6 bases). CDR3 sequence reads: CASSLGGAGELFF. The CDR3 coding sequence is TGTGCCAGCAGTTTAGGCGGGGCCGGGGAGCTGTTTTTT.